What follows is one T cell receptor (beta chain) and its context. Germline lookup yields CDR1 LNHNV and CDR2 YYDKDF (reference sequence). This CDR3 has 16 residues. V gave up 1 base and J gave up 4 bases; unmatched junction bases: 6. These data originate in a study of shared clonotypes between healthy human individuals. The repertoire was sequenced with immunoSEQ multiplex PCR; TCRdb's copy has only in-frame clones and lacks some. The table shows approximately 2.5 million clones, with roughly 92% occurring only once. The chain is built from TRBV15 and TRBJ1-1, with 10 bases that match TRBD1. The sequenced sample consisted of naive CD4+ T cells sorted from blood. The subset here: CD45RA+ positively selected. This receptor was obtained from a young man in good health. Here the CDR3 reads CATSRGPGQGTTEAFF. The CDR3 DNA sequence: TGTGCCACCAGCAGAGGACCGGGACAGGGGACCACTGAAGCTTTCTTT.